The text below deals with one T cell receptor beta chain. The data stem from a study of shared clonotypes between healthy human individuals. Germline CDR1 SGDLS, CDR2 YYNGEE. Trimming at V came to 4 bases and at J to 1 base, leaving 3 bases not matched to a gene. The CDR3 contains 14 residues. The method was immunoSEQ multiplex PCR; TCRdb's version includes in-frame clones alone and lacks a portion of them. The sample consists of millions of clones, roughly 96% of them appearing once. This chain links TRBV9 with TRBJ2-5; 8 nucleotides agree with TRBD2. The material sequenced was naive CD4+ T cells sorted from blood. Documented subset: CD45RA+ positively selected. This receptor was taken from a man between 18 and 35 years old in good health. This CDR3 is CASSPTSAQETQYF. CDR3 sequence (DNA): TGTGCCAGCAGCCCGACTAGCGCCCAAGAGACCCAGTACTTC.